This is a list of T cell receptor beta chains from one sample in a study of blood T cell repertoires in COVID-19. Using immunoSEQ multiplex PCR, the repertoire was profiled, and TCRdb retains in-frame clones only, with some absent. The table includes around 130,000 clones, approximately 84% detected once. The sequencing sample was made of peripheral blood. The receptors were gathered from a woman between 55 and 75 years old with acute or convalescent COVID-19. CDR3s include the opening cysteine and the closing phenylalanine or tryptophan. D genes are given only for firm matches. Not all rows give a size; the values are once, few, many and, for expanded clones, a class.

CDR3 protein: CASSTTGSGPLSAQYF
CDR3 DNA: TGCGCCAGCAGCACAACAGGTAGCGGGCCCCTGTCGGCCCAGTACTTC
D gene: TRBD2
J gene: TRBJ2-5
V gene: TRBV5-1
clone size: few

CDR3 protein: CASSQDAGGYGYTF
CDR3 DNA: TGTGCCAGCAGCCAAGATGCGGGGGGCTATGGCTACACCTTC
D gene: .
J gene: TRBJ1-2
V gene: TRBV4-2
clone size: once

CDR3 protein: CASSKKSEVDPAEAFF
CDR3 DNA: TGTGCCAGCAGCAAAAAGAGCGAGGTTGACCCTGCTGAAGCTTTCTTT
D gene: .
J gene: TRBJ1-1
V gene: TRBV21-1
clone size: .

CDR3 protein: CASSLDIGERGLETQYF
CDR3 DNA: TGTGCCAGCAGCTTGGATATAGGCGAGCGGGGGCTGGAGACCCAGTACTTC
D gene: TRBD2
J gene: TRBJ2-5
V gene: TRBV5-6
clone size: .

CDR3 protein: CASSFPGRAEAFF
CDR3 DNA: TGCGCCAGCAGCTTTCCGGGTAGAGCTGAAGCTTTCTTT
D gene: .
J gene: TRBJ1-1
V gene: TRBV5-1
clone size: .

CDR3 protein: CASSLGQGSLGEKLFF
CDR3 DNA: TGTGCCAGCAGCCTAGGACAGGGATCATTAGGTGAAAAACTGTTTTTT
D gene: TRBD1
J gene: TRBJ1-4
V gene: TRBV5-8
clone size: .

CDR3 protein: CASSLETPTGDGYTF
CDR3 DNA: TGCGCCAGCAGCTTGGAAACCCCGACAGGGGATGGCTACACCTTC
D gene: TRBD1
J gene: TRBJ1-2
V gene: TRBV5-1
clone size: .

CDR3 protein: CASSRIQGSNQPQHF
CDR3 DNA: TGTGCCAGTTCCCGTATTCAGGGGAGCAATCAGCCCCAGCATTTT
D gene: .
J gene: TRBJ1-5
V gene: TRBV19
clone size: .

CDR3 protein: CASSLGRGANYGYTF
CDR3 DNA: TGCGCCAGCAGCTTGGGTAGGGGCGCTAACTATGGCTACACCTTC
D gene: .
J gene: TRBJ1-2
V gene: TRBV5-1
clone size: once

CDR3 protein: CASRTGAGDTQYF
CDR3 DNA: TGTGCCAGCAGGACAGGGGCAGGAGATACGCAGTATTTT
D gene: TRBD1
J gene: TRBJ2-3
V gene: TRBV6-5
clone size: .

CDR3 protein: CASSQETGTGANTEAFF
CDR3 DNA: TGCGCCAGCAGCCAAGAGACGGGGACAGGGGCGAACACTGAAGCTTTCTTT
D gene: TRBD1
J gene: TRBJ1-1
V gene: TRBV4-1
clone size: .

CDR3 protein: CATARDSYEKLFF
CDR3 DNA: TGTGCCACCGCCCGGGACAGTTATGAAAAACTGTTTTTT
D gene: TRBD1
J gene: TRBJ1-4
V gene: TRBV25-1
clone size: few

CDR3 protein: CASSFRTSVRGQNTEAFF
CDR3 DNA: TGTGCCAGCAGCTTCAGAACCTCCGTCAGAGGACAGAACACTGAAGCTTTCTTT
D gene: .
J gene: TRBJ1-1
V gene: TRBV5-4
clone size: .

CDR3 protein: CAIRTGNTEAFF
CDR3 DNA: TGTGCCATCAGGACAGGGAACACTGAAGCTTTCTTT
D gene: .
J gene: TRBJ1-1
V gene: TRBV10-3
clone size: .

CDR3 protein: CASSSRIGDTQYF
CDR3 DNA: TGTGCCAGCAGCTCGAGGATCGGAGATACGCAGTATTTT
D gene: .
J gene: TRBJ2-3
V gene: TRBV6-6
clone size: .

CDR3 protein: CASSFWGDQPQHF
CDR3 DNA: TGCGCCAGCAGCTTCTGGGGGGATCAGCCCCAGCATTTT
D gene: .
J gene: TRBJ1-5
V gene: TRBV5-1
clone size: .

CDR3 protein: CASSWTGRDSPLHF
CDR3 DNA: TGTGCCAGCAGCTGGACAGGGAGAGATTCACCCCTCCACTTT
D gene: TRBD1
J gene: TRBJ1-6
V gene: TRBV5-6
clone size: .

CDR3 protein: CASSFYRSVSNQPQHF
CDR3 DNA: TGTGCCAGCAGCTTCTACCGTTCGGTGAGCAATCAGCCCCAGCATTTT
D gene: .
J gene: TRBJ1-5
V gene: TRBV5-6
clone size: .

CDR3 protein: CASSYTGSDSGSPLHF
CDR3 DNA: TGTGCCAGCAGCTACACAGGGTCGGACAGCGGATCACCCCTCCACTTT
D gene: .
J gene: TRBJ1-6
V gene: TRBV6-6
clone size: .

CDR3 protein: CASSQESGSGNTIYF
CDR3 DNA: TGTGCCAGCAGCCAAGAGTCCGGGTCTGGAAACACCATATATTTT
D gene: .
J gene: TRBJ1-3
V gene: TRBV14
clone size: .

CDR3 protein: CASSPGFGNTIYF
CDR3 DNA: TGTGCCAGCAGTCCAGGGTTTGGAAACACCATATATTTT
D gene: .
J gene: TRBJ1-3
V gene: TRBV28
clone size: .

CDR3 protein: CASIRTENANTGELFF
CDR3 DNA: TGTGCCAGCATCCGGACTGAAAACGCGAACACCGGGGAGCTGTTTTTT
D gene: .
J gene: TRBJ2-2
V gene: TRBV2
clone size: .

CDR3 protein: CASSLGQGGNTGELFF
CDR3 DNA: TGTGCCAGCAGCTTAGGGCAGGGAGGGAACACCGGGGAGCTGTTTTTT
D gene: .
J gene: TRBJ2-2
V gene: TRBV7-6
clone size: .

CDR3 protein: CASSVAATGTGDGYTF
CDR3 DNA: TGTGCCAGCAGCGTAGCCGCTACCGGGACAGGGGATGGCTACACCTTC
D gene: TRBD1
J gene: TRBJ1-2
V gene: TRBV9
clone size: once

CDR3 protein: CACSLFTTNTGELFF
CDR3 DNA: TGTGCCTGCAGCTTGTTCACTACGAACACCGGGGAGCTGTTTTTT
D gene: .
J gene: TRBJ2-2
V gene: TRBV5-4
clone size: once

CDR3 protein: CASSQEEVSQPQHF
CDR3 DNA: TGTGCCAGCAGCCAAGAGGAGGTGAGTCAGCCCCAGCATTTT
D gene: .
J gene: TRBJ1-5
V gene: TRBV3-1/TRBV3-2
clone size: .

CDR3 protein: CASSLQGNYGYTF
CDR3 DNA: TGTGCCAGCAGTTTACAGGGGAACTATGGCTACACCTTC
D gene: .
J gene: TRBJ1-2
V gene: TRBV27
clone size: .

CDR3 protein: CSASRLAGDSTDTQYF
CDR3 DNA: TGCAGTGCCAGTCGTCTAGCGGGGGATAGCACAGATACGCAGTATTTT
D gene: TRBD2
J gene: TRBJ2-3
V gene: TRBV20-1
clone size: .

CDR3 protein: CASKGVRTNTEAFF
CDR3 DNA: TGTGCCAGCAAAGGGGTGAGGACGAACACTGAAGCTTTCTTT
D gene: .
J gene: TRBJ1-1
V gene: TRBV6-5
clone size: .